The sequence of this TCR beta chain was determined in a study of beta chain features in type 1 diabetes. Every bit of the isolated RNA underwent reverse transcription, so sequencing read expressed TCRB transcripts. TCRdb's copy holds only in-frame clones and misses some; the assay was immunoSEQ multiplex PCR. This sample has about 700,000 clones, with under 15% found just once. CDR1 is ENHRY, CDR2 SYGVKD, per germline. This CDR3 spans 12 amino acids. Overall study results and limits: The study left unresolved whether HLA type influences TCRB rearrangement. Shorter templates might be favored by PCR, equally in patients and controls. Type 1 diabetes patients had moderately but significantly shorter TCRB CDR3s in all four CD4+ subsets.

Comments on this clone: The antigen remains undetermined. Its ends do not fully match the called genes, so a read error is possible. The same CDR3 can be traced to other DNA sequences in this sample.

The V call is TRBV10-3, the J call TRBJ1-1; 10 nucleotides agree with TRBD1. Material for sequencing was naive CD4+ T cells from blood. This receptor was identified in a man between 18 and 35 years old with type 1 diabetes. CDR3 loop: CAIRTGGTEAFF. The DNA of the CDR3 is TGTGCCATCAGGACAGGGGGCACTGAAGCTTTCTTC.